Given below is one T cell receptor (beta chain) in context. In germline, CDR1 is SEHNR, CDR2 FQNEAQ (reference sequence). This CDR3 has 15 amino acids. V lost 2 bases, J lost 5 bases, and 15 bases lay in between. The genomic DNA of each subset was split evenly across several immunoSEQ plates. Approximately 30,000 T cell genomes (approximately 0.2 ug DNA) went into each sorted-subset replicate. Profiling relied on immunoSEQ multiplex PCR, and the TCRdb table lists in-frame clones only, not all of them. This sample has 650,000 to 700,000 clones; 90% occur once, and the top ten carry 34%. This sample is drawn from a study of shared clonotypes between healthy human individuals. Study summary: Participating donors consisted of two women and a few men aged 18 to 49.

The V and J genes are TRBV7-9 and TRBJ1-1; D uncertain. This receptor was identified in a young man in good health. Some clones in this sample may be carry-over from other donors' samples. Sample: memory CD8+ T cells from PBMCs. Specified subset: CD45RO+ cells pooled with CCR7-negative TemRA cells. Here the CDR3 reads CASSLQEFRGTEAFF. In nucleotides, the CDR3 is TGTGCCAGCAGCTTACAAGAATTCAGAGGGACTGAAGCTTTCTTT.